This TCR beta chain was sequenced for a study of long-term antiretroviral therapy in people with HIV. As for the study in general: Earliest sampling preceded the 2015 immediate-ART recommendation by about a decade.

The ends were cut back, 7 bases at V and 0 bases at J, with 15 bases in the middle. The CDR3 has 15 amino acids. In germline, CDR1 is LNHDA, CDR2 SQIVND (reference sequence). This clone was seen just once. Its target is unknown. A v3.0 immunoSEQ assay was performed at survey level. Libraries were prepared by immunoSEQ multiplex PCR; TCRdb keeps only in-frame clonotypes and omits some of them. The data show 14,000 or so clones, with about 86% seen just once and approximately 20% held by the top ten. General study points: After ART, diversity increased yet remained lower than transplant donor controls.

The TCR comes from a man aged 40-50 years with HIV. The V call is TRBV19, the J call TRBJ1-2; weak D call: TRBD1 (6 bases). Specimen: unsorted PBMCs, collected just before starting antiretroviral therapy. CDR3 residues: CASTPGGHPNYGYTF. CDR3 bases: TGTGCCAGTACCCCCGGGGGACACCCTAACTATGGCTACACCTTC.